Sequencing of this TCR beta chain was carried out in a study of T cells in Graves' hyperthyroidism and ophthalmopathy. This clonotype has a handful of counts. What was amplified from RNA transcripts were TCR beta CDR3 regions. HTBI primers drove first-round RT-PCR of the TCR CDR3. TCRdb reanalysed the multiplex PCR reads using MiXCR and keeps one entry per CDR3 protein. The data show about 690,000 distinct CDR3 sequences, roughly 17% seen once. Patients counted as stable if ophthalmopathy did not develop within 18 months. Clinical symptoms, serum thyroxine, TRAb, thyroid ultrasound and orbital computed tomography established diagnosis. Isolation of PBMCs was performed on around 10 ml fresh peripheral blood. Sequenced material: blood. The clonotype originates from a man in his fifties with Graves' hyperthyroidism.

The CDR3 spells CASSQEVRGFEGSYNEQFF. The CDR3 nucleotides read TGTGCCAGCAGCCAAGAGGTCAGGGGATTTGAGGGATCCTACAATGAGCAGTTCTTC. This chain links TRBV14 with TRBJ2-1; weak D call: TRBD1 (6 bases). From germline, CDR1 is SGHDN and CDR2 FVKESK. This CDR3 is built from 19 residues. V dropped 0 bases and J dropped 1 base, with 19 bases sitting between them. The whole variable domain, filled in from reference TRBV14 and TRBJ2-1, reads EAGVTQFPSHSVIEKGQTVTLRCDPISGHDNLYWYRRVMGKEIKFLLHFVKESKQDESGMPNNRFLAERTGGTYSTLKVQPAELEDSGVYFCASSQEVRGFEGSYNEQFFGPGTRLTVL.